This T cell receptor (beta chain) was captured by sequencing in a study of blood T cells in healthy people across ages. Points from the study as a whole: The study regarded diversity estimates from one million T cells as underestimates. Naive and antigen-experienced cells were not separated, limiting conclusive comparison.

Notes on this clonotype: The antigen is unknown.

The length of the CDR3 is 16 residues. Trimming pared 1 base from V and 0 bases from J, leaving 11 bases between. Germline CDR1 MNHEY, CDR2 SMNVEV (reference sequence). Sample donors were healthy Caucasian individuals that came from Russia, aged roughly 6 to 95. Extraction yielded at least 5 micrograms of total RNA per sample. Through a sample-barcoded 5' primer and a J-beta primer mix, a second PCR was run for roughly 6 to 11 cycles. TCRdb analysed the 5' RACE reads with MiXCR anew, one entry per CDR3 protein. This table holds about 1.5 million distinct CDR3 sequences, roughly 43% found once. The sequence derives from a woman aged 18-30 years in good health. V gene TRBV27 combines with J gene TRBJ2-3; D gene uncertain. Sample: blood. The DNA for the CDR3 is TGTGCCAGCAGTTTATTTACCCGAACTAGCACAGATACGCAGTATTTT. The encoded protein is CASSLFTRTSTDTQYF.